These 16 T cell receptor beta chains originate from one sample sequenced in a study of T cell changes during pregnancy in multiple sclerosis. Only in-frame clones appear in the TCRdb table, and some are missing; sequencing was by immunoSEQ multiplex PCR. This repertoire shows about 92,000 clones, 85% to 95% found once; its top ten account for about 2.7%. The sequencing used peripheral blood, collected in the first trimester of pregnancy. Receptors originate from a female donor with multiple sclerosis, enrolled in a pregnancy study.

CDR3 sequence: CASSLLAGGLNEQFF. CDR3 DNA: TGCGCCAGCAGCTTGCTAGCGGGAGGGCTCAATGAGCAGTTCTTC. The rearrangement uses TRBV5-1 and TRBJ2-1; TRBD2 agrees at 12 bases. The CDR3 length is 15 residues. The junction had 2 bases not matched to a gene; V was cut back by 1 base and J by 6 bases. Germline V CDR1 and CDR2: SGHRS, YFSETQ. Based on the CDR3 plus reference TRBV5-1 and TRBJ2-1, the full variable domain is KAGVTQTPRYLIKTRGQQVTLSCSPISGHRSVSWYQQTPGQGLQFLFEYFSETQRNKGNFPGRFSGRQFSNSRSEMNVSTLELGDSALYLCASSLLAGGLNEQFFGPGTRLTVL.

The chain recombines TRBV7-8 with TRBJ1-2, with a weak D call TRBD1 (6 bases). The CDR3 runs to 15 residues. Per germline, CDR1 SGHVS and CDR2 FQNEAQ. The V end was cut by 3 bases, the J end by 2 bases, with 13 bases between. The CDR3, as DNA: TGTGCCAGCAGCTTGGATGACAGGTTAAACTATGGCTACACCTTC. Translation gives CASSLDDRLNYGYTF.

This rearrangement joins TRBV4-1 to TRBJ1-1, with D perhaps TRBD1 (6 bases). V gave up 1 base and J gave up 0 bases, with 9 bases separating them. The CDR3 has 15 residues. CDR1 is MGHRA, CDR2 YSYEKL, per germline. CDR3 loop: CASSQGTVLNTEAFF. The CDR3, as DNA: TGCGCCAGCAGCCAAGGGACAGTGTTGAACACTGAAGCTTTCTTT.

V gene TRBV28 combines with J gene TRBJ1-2; tentative D call: TRBD1 (5 bases). Deletions cut 7 bases from V and 8 bases from J, with 20 bases between. CDR1 is MDHEN and CDR2 is SYDVKM in the germline V gene. The CDR3 runs 14 residues. The CDR3 spells CASNPPARAKGYTF. Written as DNA, the CDR3 is TGTGCCAGCAACCCCCCCGCCAGGGCGAAGGGCTACACCTTC.

The chain is built from TRBV5-4 and TRBJ1-2, with a weak D call TRBD1 (6 bases). The V end lost 4 bases, the J end lost 4 bases, and 20 bases lay between the germline ends. CDR1 and CDR2 (germline): SGHNT, YYREEE (reference sequence). The CDR3 sequence is 16 residues long. CDR3 residues: CASSTPGRGGGYGYTF. DNA for the CDR3: TGTGCCAGCAGCACACCCGGGAGGGGGGGCGGCTATGGCTACACCTTC.

The count of this clone is one. V usage is TRBV9 and J usage is TRBJ2-3; tentatively, D is TRBD2 (6 bases). This CDR3 comprises 14 residues. Trimming pared 2 bases from V and 4 bases from J, leaving 11 bases between. The V gene's germline CDR1 is SGDLS and CDR2 YYNGEE. The CDR3 sequence is CASSVLGEADTQYF. In nucleotides, the CDR3 is TGTGCCAGCAGCGTGTTGGGGGAGGCAGATACGCAGTATTTT.

This chain uses TRBV9 with TRBJ2-1; D not resolved. CDR1 is SGDLS, CDR2 YYNGEE, per germline. The CDR3 loop spans 14 amino acids. V lost 0 bases, J lost 3 bases, and 7 bases lay in between. The CDR3: CASSVDGYYNEQFF. Written as DNA, the CDR3 is TGTGCCAGCAGCGTAGACGGTTACTACAATGAGCAGTTCTTC.

The V and J genes are TRBV9 and TRBJ2-1; 8 bases line up with TRBD2. Germline-derived CDR1 and CDR2 are SGDLS and YYNGEE. J lost 5 bases, V lost 1 base, and 5 bases had no gene match. This CDR3 region has 15 residues. The CDR3 protein is CASSVRGLAHNEQFF. DNA for the CDR3: TGTGCCAGCAGCGTAAGAGGACTAGCCCACAATGAGCAGTTCTTC. The full variable domain, completed using reference TRBV9 and TRBJ2-1, is DSGVTQTPKHLITATGQRVTLRCSPRSGDLSVYWYQQSLDQGLQFLIQYYNGEERAKGNILERFSAQQFPDLHSELNLSSLELGDSALYFCASSVRGLAHNEQFFGPGTRLTVL.

This chain connects TRBV18 to TRBJ2-5; 10 positions agree with TRBD1. This CDR3 region has 15 residues. Germline values: CDR1 KGHSH, CDR2 LQKENI. Trimming at V came to 3 bases and at J to 3 bases, leaving 4 bases not matched to a gene. The CDR3 reads CASSPKTGGKETQYF. The CDR3 bases are TGTGCCAGCTCACCCAAGACAGGGGGCAAAGAGACCCAGTACTTC. The full variable domain, its missing parts supplied by reference TRBV18 and TRBJ2-5, is NAGVMQNPRHLVRRRGQEARLRCSPMKGHSHVYWYRQLPEEGLKFMVYLQKENIIDESGMPKERFSAEFPKEGPSILRIQQVVRGDSAAYFCASSPKTGGKETQYFGPGTRLLVL.

This clone was picked up one time. This chain links TRBV11-2 with TRBJ1-3; 7 nucleotides match TRBD1. J gave up 3 bases and V 3 bases, and 2 bases lay outside the gene matches. The CDR3 covers 14 residues. Per the germline V gene, CDR1 is SGHAT and CDR2 is FQNNGV. The CDR3 loop reads CASSFDRDGNTIYF. The CDR3 DNA reads TGTGCCAGCAGCTTCGACAGGGATGGAAACACCATATATTTT.

The V call is TRBV2, the J call TRBJ2-3; 8 positions match TRBD2. The CDR3 sequence is 16 residues long. Germline CDR1 reads SNHLY; CDR2 reads FYNNEI. Germline trimming cut 7 bases from V and 4 bases from J; bases unmatched to any gene: 13. CDR3 amino acids: CASNEEGGRWADTQYF. The CDR3 DNA reads as TGTGCCAGCAACGAGGAGGGCGGGAGGTGGGCAGATACGCAGTATTTT.

Concerning this clone: The sample holds other DNA sequences that translate to the same CDR3. The chain recombines TRBV6-5 with TRBJ1-5, with 10 bases lining up with TRBD1. Germline V lookup: CDR1 MNHEY, CDR2 SVGAGI. Losses at the gene ends were 6 bases for V and 1 base for J; bases not matched to a gene: 3. The CDR3 has 15 residues. For the CDR3, the DNA is TGTGCCAGCAGCCGGACAGGGGGGAGCAATCAGCCCCAGCATTTT. Translated: CASSRTGGSNQPQHF.

This chain links TRBV19 with TRBJ2-7, with 9 bases fitting TRBD1. The germline gives CDR1 LNHDA, CDR2 SQIVND (reference sequence). The ends lost 7 bases at V and 4 bases at J; junction bases unmatched: 5. The CDR3 has 13 amino acids. This CDR3 is CASKPGQGYEQYF. The CDR3 DNA sequence: TGTGCCAGTAAGCCTGGACAGGGGTACGAGCAGTACTTC.

The gene calls are TRBV5-1 and TRBJ2-7, with D perhaps matching TRBD1 (5 bases). CDR3 length equals 14 residues. Germline V gene data show CDR1 as SGHRS and CDR2 as YFSETQ. Deletions cut 0 bases from V and 5 bases from J, with 12 bases between. CDR3 nucleotide sequence: TGCGCCAGCAGCTTGGGTTCAGGGTTCGACGAGCAGTACTTC. Translated, it gives CASSLGSGFDEQYF.

In its sample, this clone was seen once. In DNA, the CDR3 is TGCGCCAGCAGCACAGACAGGGGGCTAAGCACTGAAGCTTTCTTT. Its protein product is CASSTDRGLSTEAFF. This rearrangement joins TRBV5-1 to TRBJ1-1; TRBD1 matches at 10 bases. Germline CDR1 reads SGHRS; CDR2 reads YFSETQ. V was pared by 4 bases and J by 4 bases, with 7 bases of the junction left unmatched. The CDR3 is 15 amino acids.

This clone was found once. The V and J genes are TRBV7-2 and TRBJ2-1; 9 bases agree with TRBD2. J gave up 7 bases and V 1 base, and 8 bases lay outside the gene matches. The CDR3 is 16 amino acids. CDR1 is SGHTA and CDR2 is FQGNSA in the germline V gene. The CDR3 DNA follows: TGTGCCAGCAGCTTAGGCGGGAGGGCCTGGGGTAATGAGCAGTTCTTC. Amino acid sequence: CASSLGGRAWGNEQFF.